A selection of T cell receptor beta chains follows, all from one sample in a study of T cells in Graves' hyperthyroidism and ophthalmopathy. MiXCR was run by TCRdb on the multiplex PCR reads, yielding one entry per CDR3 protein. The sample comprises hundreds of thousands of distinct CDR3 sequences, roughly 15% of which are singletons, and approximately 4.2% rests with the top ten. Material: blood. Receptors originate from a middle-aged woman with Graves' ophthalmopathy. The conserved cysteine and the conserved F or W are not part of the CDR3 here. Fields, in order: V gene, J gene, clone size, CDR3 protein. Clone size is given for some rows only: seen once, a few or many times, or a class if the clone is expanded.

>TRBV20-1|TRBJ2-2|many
SARDQSRLNTGELF
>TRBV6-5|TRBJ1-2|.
ASSSPRGGLRNYGYT
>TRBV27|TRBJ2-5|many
ASVRQSAGRARETQY
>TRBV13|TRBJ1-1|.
ASSPHGWAGRVESNTEAF
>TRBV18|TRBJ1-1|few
ASSSQDGNTEAF
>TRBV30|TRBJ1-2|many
AWRTTGRNYGYT
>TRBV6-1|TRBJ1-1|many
ASSEAPGSYTEAF
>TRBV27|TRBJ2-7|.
ASSLSGGRRGLSEQY
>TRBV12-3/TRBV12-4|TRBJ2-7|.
ASSSAGRGYSSYEQY
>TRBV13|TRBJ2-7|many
ASSGLAGPEQY
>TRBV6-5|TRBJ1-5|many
ASSYSADRVSH
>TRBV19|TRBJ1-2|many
ASSGTGGIYGYT
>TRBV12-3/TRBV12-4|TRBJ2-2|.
ASSYLAGVPNTGELF
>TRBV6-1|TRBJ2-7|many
ASRSGPDEQY
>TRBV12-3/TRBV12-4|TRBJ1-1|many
ASSFDRVTEAF
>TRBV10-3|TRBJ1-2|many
AITPGSGGGYT
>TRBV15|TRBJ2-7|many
ATSSTGLAGSEQY
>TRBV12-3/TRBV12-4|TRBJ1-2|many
ASSLGSAHGYT
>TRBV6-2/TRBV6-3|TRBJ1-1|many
ASSYSGENTEAF
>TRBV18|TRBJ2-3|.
ASSPQSGSFTDTQY
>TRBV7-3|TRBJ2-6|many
ASSLTGLAGIMFGANVLT
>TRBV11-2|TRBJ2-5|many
ASSLGVAVYQETQY
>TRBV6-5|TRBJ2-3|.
ASSYSSHVAPDTQY
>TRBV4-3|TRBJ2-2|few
ASSLVASKANTGELF
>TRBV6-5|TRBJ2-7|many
ASSYSKGQGTYEQY
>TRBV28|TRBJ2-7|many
ASSFVMVEQY
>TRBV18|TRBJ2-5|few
ASSPPSMAGETQY
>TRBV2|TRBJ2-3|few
ASSESTTRTDTQY
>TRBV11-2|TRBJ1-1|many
ASSPFRGRTEAF
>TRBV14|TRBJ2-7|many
ASSQVSGSLGEQY
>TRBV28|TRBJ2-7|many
ASSSLLGPKFEQY
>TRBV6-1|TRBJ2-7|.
ASSERLYRQDEQY
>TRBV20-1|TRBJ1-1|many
SAPPVENTEAF
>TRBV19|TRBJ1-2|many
ASSIGTGNYGYT
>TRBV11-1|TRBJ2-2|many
ASSFVSGRQGDTGELF
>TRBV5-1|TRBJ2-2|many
ASSTQLAGTGELF
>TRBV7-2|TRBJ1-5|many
ASSLVVEGGQPQH
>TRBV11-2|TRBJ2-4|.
ASSLGGYIQY
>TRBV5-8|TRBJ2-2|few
ASRPVQGAPGELF
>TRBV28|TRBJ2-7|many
ASSPHSSGRAEEQY
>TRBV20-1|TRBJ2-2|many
SARSPTGTSHTGELF
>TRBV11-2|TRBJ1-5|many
ASSRTGDGNQPQH
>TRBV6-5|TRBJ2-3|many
ASSYSYTDTQY
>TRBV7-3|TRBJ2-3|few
ASSRTSWTSTDTQY
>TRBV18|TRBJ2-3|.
ASSPPGQRTDTQY
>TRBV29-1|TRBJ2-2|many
SVEDSLLNTGELF
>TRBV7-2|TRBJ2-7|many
ASSFASGRDEQY
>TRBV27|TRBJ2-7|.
ASSFGGSWFYEQY
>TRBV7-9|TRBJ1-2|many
ASSLALGHNLYGYT